This TCR beta chain was profiled in a study of CXCR3-negative and CXCR3-positive naive CD8 T cells. Findings and limits, study-wide: Unlike memory cells, which differed, naive CXCR3-negative and CXCR3-positive cells had similar TRBV-TRBJ usage. The majority of assays used fresh PBMCs, and CXCR3 expression partially decreased after cryopreservation.

With regard to this clonotype: The antigen remains undetermined.

The V gene's germline CDR1 is LNHDA and CDR2 SQIVND (reference sequence). CDR3 length: 16 amino acids. The method, 5' RACE with UMI labels, was used to prepare the TRB cDNA libraries. TCRdb reprocessed the 5' RACE reads and keeps a single row for each CDR3 protein, giving no DNA. The ten top clones account for 0.9% to 1.2%, within a sample of about 9,600 distinct CDR3 sequences. CD45RO-CCR7+CD27+CD95- cells counted as naive CD8+ T cells. The J gene is TRBJ2-7, the V gene TRBV19; the D call of TRBD1 rests on TCRdb alone, since no DNA is present to check it. The specimen was naive CXCR3- CD8+ T cells from blood. The subset is: CD45RO-CCR7+CD27+CD95- naive CD8+ T cells lacking CXCR3 (TNR3-). This clonotype was sampled from a human donor in good health. Some clones in this sample may be carry-over from other donors' samples. The CDR3 loop is CASNPTGQGISYEQYF. Supplemented by reference TRBV19 and TRBJ2-7, the full variable domain reads DGGITQSPKYLFRKEGQNVTLSCEQNLNHDAMYWYRQDPGQGLRLIYYSQIVNDFQKGDIAEGYSVSREKKESFPLTVTSAQKNPTAFYLCASNPTGQGISYEQYFGPGTRLTVT.